This TCR beta chain emerged from a study of T-cell memory formation after mild COVID-19. Across the whole study: Across donors, TCR clusters were largely donor specific. Study observations and caveats: Cross-reactive memory seemingly joined, as some responding clones were found in pre-infection memory.

This clonotype was found many times. Antigen specificity is unknown. Using constant-segment primers, 5'RACE produced TCR alpha and TCR beta cDNA libraries carrying sample barcodes and UMIs. In TCRdb, the 5' RACE reads were re-called with MiXCR into one record per CDR3 protein. The sample has tens of thousands of distinct CDR3 sequences, 9.3% seen once. This receptor was obtained from an adult woman who had mild COVID-19 (a few samples of this study predate the infection). Cell type and time point are not known. The sample consisted of PBMCs or a T cell subset sorted from them (not recorded which).

For the CDR3, the DNA is TGTGCCAGCAGCCGCAGTTGGGGGGGAAACACCGGGGAGCTGTTTTTT. Translated: CASSRSWGGNTGELFF. The chain combines TRBV11-1 with TRBJ2-2; 7 bases are a match to TRBD2. V trimming: 5 bases; J trimming: 2 bases; junction bases outside the gene matches: 8. The CDR3 spans 16 residues. Germline assignment: CDR1 SGHAT and CDR2 FQDESV (reference sequence). Based on the CDR3 plus reference TRBV11-1 and TRBJ2-2, the full variable domain is EAEVAQSPRYKITEKSQAVAFWCDPISGHATLYWYRQILGQGPELLVQFQDESVVDDSQLPKDRFSAERLKGVDSTLKIQPAELGDSAMYLCASSRSWGGNTGELFFGEGSRLTVL.